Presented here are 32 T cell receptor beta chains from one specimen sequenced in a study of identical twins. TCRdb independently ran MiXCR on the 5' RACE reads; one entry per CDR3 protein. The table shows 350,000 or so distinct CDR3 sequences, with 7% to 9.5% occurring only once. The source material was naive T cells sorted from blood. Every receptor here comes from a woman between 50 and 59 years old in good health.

CDR3: CASSYWGKTQYF. The CDR3 DNA reads TGTGCCAGCAGTTACTGGGGAAAGACCCAGTACTTC. This rearrangement joins TRBV6-5 to TRBJ2-5; the D is unclear. Trimming removed 1 base from V and 6 bases from J, with 6 bases in between. Per the germline V gene, CDR1 is MNHEY and CDR2 is SVGAGI. The CDR3 is 12 residues long.

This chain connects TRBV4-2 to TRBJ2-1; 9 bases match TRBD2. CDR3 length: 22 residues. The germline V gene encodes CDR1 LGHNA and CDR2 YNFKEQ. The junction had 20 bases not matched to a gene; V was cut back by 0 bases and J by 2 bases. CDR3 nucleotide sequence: TGTGCCAGCAGCCAAGATTCCATTCCAGCCAAGATTCCTAGCGGGGCCTACAATGAGCAGTTCTTC. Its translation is CASSQDSIPAKIPSGAYNEQFF.

CDR3 bases: TGTGCCAGCAGTTTAGGATTGCCTAATCAGCCCCAGCATTTT. It yields the protein CASSLGLPNQPQHF. The chain links TRBV27 to TRBJ1-5; D is ambiguous. V was trimmed by 2 bases and J by 4 bases, leaving 9 bases between them. The CDR3 runs to 14 residues. Per the germline V gene, CDR1 is MNHEY and CDR2 is SMNVEV (reference sequence).

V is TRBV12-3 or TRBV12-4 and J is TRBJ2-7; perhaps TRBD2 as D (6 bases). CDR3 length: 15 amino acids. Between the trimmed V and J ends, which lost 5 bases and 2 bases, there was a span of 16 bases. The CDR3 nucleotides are TGTGCCAGCAGTAAAGGGGCTAGCGTCACCTACGAGCAGTACTTC. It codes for CASSKGASVTYEQYF.

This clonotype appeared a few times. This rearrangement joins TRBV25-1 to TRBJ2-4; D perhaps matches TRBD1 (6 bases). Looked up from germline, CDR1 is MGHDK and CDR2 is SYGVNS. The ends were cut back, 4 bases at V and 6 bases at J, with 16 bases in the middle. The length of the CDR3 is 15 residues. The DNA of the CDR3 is TGTGCCAGCAGTGGTCCCCCCACAGGGCTAAACATTCAGTACTTC. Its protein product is CASSGPPTGLNIQYF.

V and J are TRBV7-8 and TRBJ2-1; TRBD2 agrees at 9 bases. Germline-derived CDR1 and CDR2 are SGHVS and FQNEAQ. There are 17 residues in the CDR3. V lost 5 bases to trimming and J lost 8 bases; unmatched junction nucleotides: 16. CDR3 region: CASSLVPGLAETYEQFF. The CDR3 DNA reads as TGTGCCAGCAGCCTCGTACCGGGACTAGCCGAAACATATGAGCAGTTCTTC. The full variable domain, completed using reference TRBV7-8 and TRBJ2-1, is GAGVSQSPRYKVAKRGQDVALRCDPISGHVSLFWYQQALGQGPEFLTYFQNEAQLDKSGLPSDRFFAERPEGSVSTLKIQRTQQEDSAVYLCASSLVPGLAETYEQFFGPGTRLTVL.

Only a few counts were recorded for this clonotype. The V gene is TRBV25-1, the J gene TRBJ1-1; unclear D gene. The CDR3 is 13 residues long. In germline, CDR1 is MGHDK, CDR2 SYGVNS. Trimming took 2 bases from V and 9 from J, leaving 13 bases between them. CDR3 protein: CASSEGRQVKAFF. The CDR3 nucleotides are TGTGCCAGCAGTGAAGGTCGGCAGGTAAAAGCTTTCTTT.

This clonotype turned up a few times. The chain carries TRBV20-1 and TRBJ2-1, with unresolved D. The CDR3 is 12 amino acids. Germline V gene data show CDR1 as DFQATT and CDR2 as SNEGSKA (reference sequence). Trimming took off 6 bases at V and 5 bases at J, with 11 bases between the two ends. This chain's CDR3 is CSAENPDNEQFF. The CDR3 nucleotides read TGCAGTGCCGAGAATCCGGACAATGAGCAGTTCTTC.

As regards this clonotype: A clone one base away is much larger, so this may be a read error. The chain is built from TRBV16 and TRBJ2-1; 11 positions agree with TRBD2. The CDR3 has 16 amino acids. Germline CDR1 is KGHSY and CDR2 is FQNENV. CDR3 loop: CAGSRMTSGKYNEQFF. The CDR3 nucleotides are TGTGCCGGCAGCCGCATGACTAGCGGGAAATACAATGAGCAGTTCTTC.

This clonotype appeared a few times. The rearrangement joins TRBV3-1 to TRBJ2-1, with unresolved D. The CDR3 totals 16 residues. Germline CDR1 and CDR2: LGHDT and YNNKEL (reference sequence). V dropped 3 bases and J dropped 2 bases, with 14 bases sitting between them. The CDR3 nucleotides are TGTGCCAGCAGCCAGGGTTCGACCGTGACCTACAATGAGCAGTTCTTC. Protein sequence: CASSQGSTVTYNEQFF.

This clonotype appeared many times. CDR3 sequence reads: CASSQVFLPPETQYF. CDR3 DNA: TGCGCCAGCAGCCAGGTCTTCCTCCCTCCCGAGACCCAGTACTTC. This chain links TRBV4-1 with TRBJ2-5; no firm D call. Germline CDR1 and CDR2: MGHRA and YSYEKL. The V gene lost 3 bases and the J gene lost 5 bases, with 16 bases spanning the gap. The CDR3 runs to 15 residues.

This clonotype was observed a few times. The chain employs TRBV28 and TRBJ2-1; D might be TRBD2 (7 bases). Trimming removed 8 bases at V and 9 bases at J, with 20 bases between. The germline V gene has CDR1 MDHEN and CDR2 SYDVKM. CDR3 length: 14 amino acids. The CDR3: CASRLGGPRGEQFF. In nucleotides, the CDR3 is TGTGCCAGCCGGTTGGGGGGGCCTCGGGGTGAGCAGTTCTTC.

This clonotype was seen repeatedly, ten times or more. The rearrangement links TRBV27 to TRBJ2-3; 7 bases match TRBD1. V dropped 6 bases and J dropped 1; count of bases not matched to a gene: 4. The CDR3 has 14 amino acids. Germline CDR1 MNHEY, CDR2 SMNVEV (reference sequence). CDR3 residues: CASSSDRGTDTQYF. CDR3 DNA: TGTGCCAGCAGCTCCGACAGGGGCACAGATACGCAGTATTTT.

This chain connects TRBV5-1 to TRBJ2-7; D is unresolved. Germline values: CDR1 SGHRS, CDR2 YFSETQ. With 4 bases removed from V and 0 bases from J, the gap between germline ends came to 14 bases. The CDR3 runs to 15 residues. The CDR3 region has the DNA TGCGCCAGCAGCCCCTTGGGCGTGAGCTCCTACGAGCAGTACTTC. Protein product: CASSPLGVSSYEQYF.

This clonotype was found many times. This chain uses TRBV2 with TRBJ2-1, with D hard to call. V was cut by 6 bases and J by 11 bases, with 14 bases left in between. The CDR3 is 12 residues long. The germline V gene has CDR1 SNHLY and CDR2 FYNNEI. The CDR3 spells CASSPPALQQFF. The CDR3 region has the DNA TGTGCCAGCAGCCCCCCGGCCCTCCAGCAGTTCTTC.

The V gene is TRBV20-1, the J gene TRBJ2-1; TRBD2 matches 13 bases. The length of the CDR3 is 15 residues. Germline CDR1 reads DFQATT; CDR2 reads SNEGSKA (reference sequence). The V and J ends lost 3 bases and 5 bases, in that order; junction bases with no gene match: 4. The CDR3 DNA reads TGCAGTGCTAGGTCACTAGCGGGAGGGCACAATGAGCAGTTCTTC. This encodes CSARSLAGGHNEQFF.

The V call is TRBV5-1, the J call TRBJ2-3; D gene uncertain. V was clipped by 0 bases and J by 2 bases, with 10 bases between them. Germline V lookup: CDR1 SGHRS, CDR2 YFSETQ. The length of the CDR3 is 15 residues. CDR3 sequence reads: CASSLGWSPTDTQYF. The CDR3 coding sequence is TGCGCCAGCAGCTTGGGTTGGAGCCCCACAGATACGCAGTATTTT.

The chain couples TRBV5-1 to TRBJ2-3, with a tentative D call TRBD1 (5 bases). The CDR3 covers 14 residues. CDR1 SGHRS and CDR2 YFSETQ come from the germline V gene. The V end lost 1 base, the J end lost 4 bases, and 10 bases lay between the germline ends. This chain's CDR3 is CASSLTGRADTQYF. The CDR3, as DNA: TGCGCCAGCAGCTTGACAGGTAGGGCAGATACGCAGTATTTT. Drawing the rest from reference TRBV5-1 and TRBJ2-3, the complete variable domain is KAGVTQTPRYLIKTRGQQVTLSCSPISGHRSVSWYQQTPGQGLQFLFEYFSETQRNKGNFPGRFSGRQFSNSRSEMNVSTLELGDSALYLCASSLTGRADTQYFGPGTRLTVL.

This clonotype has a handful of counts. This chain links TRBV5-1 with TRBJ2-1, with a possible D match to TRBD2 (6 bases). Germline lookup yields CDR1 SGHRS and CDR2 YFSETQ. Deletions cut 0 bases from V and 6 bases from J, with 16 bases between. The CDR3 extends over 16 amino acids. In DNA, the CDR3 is TGCGCCAGCAGCTTGGCCCCAGCGGGTGTCTTCAATGAGCAGTTCTTC. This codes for CASSLAPAGVFNEQFF.

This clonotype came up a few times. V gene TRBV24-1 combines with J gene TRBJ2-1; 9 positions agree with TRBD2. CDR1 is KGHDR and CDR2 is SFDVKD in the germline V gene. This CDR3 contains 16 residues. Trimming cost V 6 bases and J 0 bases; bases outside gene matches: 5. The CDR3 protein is CATSPGGRGSYNEQFF. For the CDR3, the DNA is TGTGCCACCAGTCCCGGCGGGAGGGGCTCCTACAATGAGCAGTTCTTC.

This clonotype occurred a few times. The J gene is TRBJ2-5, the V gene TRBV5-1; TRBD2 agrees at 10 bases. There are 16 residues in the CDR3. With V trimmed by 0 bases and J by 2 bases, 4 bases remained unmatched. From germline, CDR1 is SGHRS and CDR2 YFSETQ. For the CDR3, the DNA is TGCGCCAGCAGCTTGGAAACTAGCGGGATGCAAGAGACCCAGTACTTC. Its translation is CASSLETSGMQETQYF.

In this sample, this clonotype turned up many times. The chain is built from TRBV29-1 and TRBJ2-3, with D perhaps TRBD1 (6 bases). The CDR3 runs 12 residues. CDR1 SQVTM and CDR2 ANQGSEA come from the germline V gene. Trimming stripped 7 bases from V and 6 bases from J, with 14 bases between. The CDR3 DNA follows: TGCAGCGGGGGGCCAGCGCCGGATACGCAGTATTTT. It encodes CSGGPAPDTQYF.

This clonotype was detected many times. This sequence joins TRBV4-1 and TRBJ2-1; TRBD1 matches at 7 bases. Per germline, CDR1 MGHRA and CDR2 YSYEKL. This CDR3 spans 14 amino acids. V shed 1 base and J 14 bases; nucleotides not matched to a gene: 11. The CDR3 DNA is TGCGCCAGCAGCCAAGCCCCGACTGGACAGGTGGAGTTCTTC. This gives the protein CASSQAPTGQVEFF.

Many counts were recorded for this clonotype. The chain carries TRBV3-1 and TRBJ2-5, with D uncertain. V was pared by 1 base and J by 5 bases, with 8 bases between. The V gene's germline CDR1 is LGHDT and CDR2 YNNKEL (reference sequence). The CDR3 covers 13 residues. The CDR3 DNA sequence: TGTGCCAGCAGCCAAGTTGCGTCGGAGACCCAGTACTTC. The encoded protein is CASSQVASETQYF.

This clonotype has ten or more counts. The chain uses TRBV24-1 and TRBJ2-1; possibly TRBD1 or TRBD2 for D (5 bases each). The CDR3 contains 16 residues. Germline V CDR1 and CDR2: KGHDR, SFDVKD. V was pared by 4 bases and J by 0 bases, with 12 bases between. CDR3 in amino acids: CATSERGPSSYNEQFF. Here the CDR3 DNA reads TGTGCCACCAGTGAGAGGGGACCAAGCTCCTACAATGAGCAGTTCTTC.

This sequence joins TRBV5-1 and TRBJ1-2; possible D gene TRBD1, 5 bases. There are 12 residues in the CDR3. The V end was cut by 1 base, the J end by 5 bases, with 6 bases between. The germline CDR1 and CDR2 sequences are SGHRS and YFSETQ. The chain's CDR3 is CASSLTGYGYTF. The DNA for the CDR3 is TGCGCCAGCAGCTTGACAGGATATGGCTACACCTTC.

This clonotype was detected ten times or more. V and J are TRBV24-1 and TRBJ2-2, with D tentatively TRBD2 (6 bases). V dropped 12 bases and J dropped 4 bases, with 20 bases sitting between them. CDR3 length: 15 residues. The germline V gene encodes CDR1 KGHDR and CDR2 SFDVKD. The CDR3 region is CAVQRRLDGTGELFF. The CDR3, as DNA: TGTGCCGTCCAACGGCGACTAGATGGCACCGGGGAGCTGTTTTTT.

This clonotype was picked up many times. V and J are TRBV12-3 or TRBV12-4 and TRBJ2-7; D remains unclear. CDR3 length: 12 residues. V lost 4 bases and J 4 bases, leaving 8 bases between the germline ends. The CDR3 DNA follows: TGTGCCAGCAGTTACGGCGGTTACGAGCAGTACGTC. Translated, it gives CASSYGGYEQYV.

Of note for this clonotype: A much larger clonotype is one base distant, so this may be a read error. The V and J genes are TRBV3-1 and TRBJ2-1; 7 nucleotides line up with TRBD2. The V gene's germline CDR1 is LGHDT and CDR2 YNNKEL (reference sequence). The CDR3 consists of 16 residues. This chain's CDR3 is CASSQDWGGRRNDQFF. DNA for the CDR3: TGTGCCAGCAGCCAAGATTGGGGCGGGAGAAGGAATGATCAGTTCTTC.

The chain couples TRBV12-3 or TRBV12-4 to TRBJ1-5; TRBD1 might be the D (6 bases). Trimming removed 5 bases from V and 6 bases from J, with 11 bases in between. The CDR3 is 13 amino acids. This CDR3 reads CASSRRGPQPQHF. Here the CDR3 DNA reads TGTGCCAGCAGTCGCAGGGGCCCTCAGCCCCAGCATTTT.

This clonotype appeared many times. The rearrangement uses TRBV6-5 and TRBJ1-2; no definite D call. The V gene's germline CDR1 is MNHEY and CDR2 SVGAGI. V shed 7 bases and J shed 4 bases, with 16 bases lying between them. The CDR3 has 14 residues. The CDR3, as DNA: TGTGCCAGCACCACCCCCGGGGTTCCCTATGGCTACACCTTC. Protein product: CASTTPGVPYGYTF.

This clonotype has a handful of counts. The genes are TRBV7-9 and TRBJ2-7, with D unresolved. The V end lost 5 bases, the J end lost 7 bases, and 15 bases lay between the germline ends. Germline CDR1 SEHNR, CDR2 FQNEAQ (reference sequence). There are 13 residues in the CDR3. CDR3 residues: CASSLDDSQEQYV. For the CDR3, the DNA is TGTGCCAGCAGCCTCGATGACTCTCAAGAGCAGTACGTC.